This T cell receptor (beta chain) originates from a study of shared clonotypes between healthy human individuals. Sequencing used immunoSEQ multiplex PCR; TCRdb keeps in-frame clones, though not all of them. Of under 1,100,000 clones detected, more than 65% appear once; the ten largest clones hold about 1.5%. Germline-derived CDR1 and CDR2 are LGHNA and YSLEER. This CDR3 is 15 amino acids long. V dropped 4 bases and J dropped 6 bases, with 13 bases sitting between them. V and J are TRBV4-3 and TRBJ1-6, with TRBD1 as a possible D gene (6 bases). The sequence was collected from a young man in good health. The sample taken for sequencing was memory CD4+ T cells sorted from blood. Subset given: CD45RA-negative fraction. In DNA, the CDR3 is TGCGCCAGCAGCCCAGTGGCAGGGGCTAATTCACCCCTCCACTTT. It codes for CASSPVAGANSPLHF.